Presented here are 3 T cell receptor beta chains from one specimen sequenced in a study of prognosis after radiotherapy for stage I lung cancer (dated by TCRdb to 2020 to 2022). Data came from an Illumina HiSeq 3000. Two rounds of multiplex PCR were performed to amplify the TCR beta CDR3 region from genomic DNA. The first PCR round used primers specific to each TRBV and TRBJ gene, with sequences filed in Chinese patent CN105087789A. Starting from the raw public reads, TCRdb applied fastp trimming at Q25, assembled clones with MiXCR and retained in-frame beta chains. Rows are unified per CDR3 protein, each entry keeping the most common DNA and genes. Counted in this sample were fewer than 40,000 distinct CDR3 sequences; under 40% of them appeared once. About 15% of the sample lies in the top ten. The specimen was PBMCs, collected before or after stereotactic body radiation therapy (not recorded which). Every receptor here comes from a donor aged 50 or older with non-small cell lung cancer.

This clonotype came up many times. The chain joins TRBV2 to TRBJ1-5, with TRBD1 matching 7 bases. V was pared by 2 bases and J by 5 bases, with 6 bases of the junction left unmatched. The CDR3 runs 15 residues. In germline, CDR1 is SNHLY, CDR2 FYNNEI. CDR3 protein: CASSERGQEYQPQHF. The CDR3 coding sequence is TGTGCCAGCAGTGAAAGGGGGCAGGAGTATCAGCCCCAGCATTTT. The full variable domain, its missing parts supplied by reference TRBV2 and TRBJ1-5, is EPEVTQTPSHQVTQMGQEVILRCVPISNHLYFYWYRQILGQKVEFLVSFYNNEISEKSEIFDDQFSVERPDGSNFTLKIRSTKLEDSAMYFCASSERGQEYQPQHFGDGTRLSIL.

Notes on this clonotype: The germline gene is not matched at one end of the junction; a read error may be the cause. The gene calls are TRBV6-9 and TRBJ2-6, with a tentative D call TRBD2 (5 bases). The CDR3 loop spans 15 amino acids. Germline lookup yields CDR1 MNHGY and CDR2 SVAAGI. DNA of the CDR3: TGTGCCAGCAGTTCGGGGTCCTCTGTGGCCAACGTCCTGACTTTC. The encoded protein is CASSSGSSVANVLTF.

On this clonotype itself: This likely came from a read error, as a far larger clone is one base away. CDR3 sequence: CASSPWTRGGPVTDTQYF. The CDR3 coding sequence is TGTGCCAGCAGTCCCTGGACTAGAGGGGGGCCTGTCACAGATACGCAGTATTTT. The rearrangement links TRBV27 to TRBJ2-3; tentative D call: TRBD2 (7 bases). In germline, CDR1 is MNHEY, CDR2 SMNVEV (reference sequence). The CDR3 is 18 amino acids. Trimming removed 5 bases at V and 2 bases at J, with 23 bases between.